This paragraph reports one TCR beta chain. This receptor's antigen is unknown. Base qualities were left out, and no much larger clone turns up one base away. PBMCs were separated by density centrifugation and stained for CD3, CD4 and CD8, after which CD4+ and CD8+ T cells were sorted on a FACSAria. Scalp biopsies and blood samples were provided by unaffected controls. Library preparation was by the immunoSEQ multiplex PCR assay. RNA was extracted from all samples and reverse transcribed into cDNA, which served as template for TCR sequencing. SuperScript III was used to make first-strand cDNA, primed with a 2:1 mix of oligo-dT and random hexamers. Amplification bias was assessed with a synthetic immune receptor repertoire, and residual bias was removed computationally. The study's processing was this. After raw reads were preprocessed to remove errors, the CDR3 was defined following IMGT conventions as running from the conserved cysteine to phenylalanine. To get clonality, Shannon entropy was normalized by log2 of the number of productive unique TCRs and the result was subtracted from 1. Whether scalp clones were CD4 or CD8 was inferred by matching scalp TCRbeta sequences against CD4 and CD8 repertoires sorted from blood. This is the immuneACCESS table as TCRdb keeps it, with only in-frame sequences that have V and J called. A part of the clones is gone; compared with another copy, unresolved V genes explain less than half, and the rest is unexplained. The V and J calls and clone size come from that table; D and trimming were worked out from the DNA. The table for this sample lists 90,000 to 130,000 clones; approximately 59% of them were counted only once. The ten largest clonotypes hold roughly 19% of the sample.

This entry belongs to a study of CD8+ T cells in alopecia areata (dated 2018 in TCRdb). Study-level background: To study T cell clonal expansion in alopecia areata, the researchers applied high-throughput TCRbeta sequencing to both the C3H/HeJ mouse model and human patients. Scalp tissue and sorted CD4+ and CD8+ peripheral blood T cells from patchy and totalis/universalis alopecia areata patients and from healthy controls were covered by human TCRbeta sequencing. Clonality in the scalp was compared among normal scalp (n=4), patchy alopecia areata scalp (n=8), and alopecia totalis/universalis scalp (n=8). RNA was extracted with the PAXgene miRNA kit for fixed scalp, the miRNeasy kit for PBMCs, and the RNeasy kit for mouse skin. immunoSEQ multiplex PCR using 35 Vbeta forward primers and 13 Jbeta reverse primers was used to amplify TCRbeta CDR3 regions. The full study reports these points: Scalp TCR repertoire analysis is complicated because resident alphabeta T cells in normal human skin are also sequenced, whereas mouse skin is dominated by gammadelta T cells. Compared with normal scalp, lesional scalp had higher clonality and more expanded CD8+ clones, particularly in alopecia totalis/universalis, a pattern that suggests antigenic drive. Compared with mice, TCR sequences shared between patients were less clear, possibly partly because of HLA diversity across the patient population.

The specimen sequenced was CD8+ T cells sorted from blood. This TCR came from a human donor in good health.

The CDR3 sequence is CASSEPRQGAGGELFF. The nucleotide sequence reads as follows: TGTGCCAGCAGCGAGCCCAGACAGGGGGCGGGAGGGGAGCTGTTTTTT. The chain employs TRBV9 and TRBJ2-2, with 10 central nucleotides matching TRBD1. Trimming accounts for 3 bases at V and 8 bases at J, while the number of junction bases matched to no gene is 10. Reading from cysteine to phenylalanine, the CDR3 counts 16 amino acids. The CDR3 DNA has 48 bases and is translated from base 1. The germline V gene yields SGDLS for CDR1 and YYNGEE for CDR2. With all but the CDR3 taken from the reference TRBV9 and TRBJ2-2 genes, the full variable domain is: DSGVTQTPKHLITATGQRVTLRCSPRSGDLSVYWYQQSLDQGLQFLIQYYNGEERAKGNILERFSAQQFPDLHSELNLSSLELGDSALYFCASSEPRQGAGGELFFGEGSRLTVL.